This passage covers 30 T cell receptor beta chains from one sample sequenced in a study of post-analysis software for immune sequencing data. Their recognized antigens are unknown. Study-level findings and limits: Patients had higher frequencies than controls of about five TRBV segments, including TRBV5-6, TRBV5-1 and TRBV20-1.

Incorporated into the TCR beta cDNA libraries were unique molecular identifiers, which served to reduce PCR and sequencing biases. In TCRdb, the PCR reads were re-called with MiXCR into one record per CDR3 protein. Of a few hundred thousand distinct CDR3 sequences in the sample, around 37% were seen once. Material: blood. These receptors all stem from a girl between 5 and 17 years old with multiple sclerosis.

In its sample, this clonotype was seen a few times. The V and J genes are TRBV25-1 and TRBJ2-7; 8 nucleotides match TRBD1. The CDR3 runs to 14 residues. V lost 6 bases, J lost 0 bases, and 4 bases stayed unmatched. Germline-derived CDR1 and CDR2 are MGHDK and SYGVNS. CDR3 in DNA: TGTGCCAGCAGCGGCGACAGGGGCTCCTACGAGCAGTACTTC. Translating gives CASSGDRGSYEQYF.

The chain recombines TRBV29-1 with TRBJ1-2; no firm D call. The CDR3 has 12 residues. V was pared by 2 bases and J by 6 bases, with 10 bases between. Germline values: CDR1 SQVTM, CDR2 ANQGSEA. The CDR3: CSVELLEDGYTF. The CDR3 DNA sequence: TGCAGCGTTGAACTGCTGGAAGATGGCTACACCTTC.

This clonotype showed up just a few times. The rearrangement joins TRBV20-1 to TRBJ2-7, with TRBD1 identical over 10 bases. The length of the CDR3 is 13 residues. J was trimmed by 4 bases and V by 5 bases; bases with no gene match: 5. Germline V lookup: CDR1 DFQATT, CDR2 SNEGSKA (reference sequence). The CDR3 is CSARRQGAYEQYF. The CDR3 DNA is TGCAGTGCTCGCAGACAGGGGGCTTACGAGCAGTACTTC.

This sequence joins TRBV29-1 and TRBJ2-3, with 11 bases identical to TRBD2. Germline V gene data show CDR1 as SQVTM and CDR2 as ANQGSEA. The CDR3 has 15 amino acids. J gave up 6 bases and V 4 bases, and 9 bases lay outside the gene matches. The CDR3 sequence is CSVALTSGARDTQYF. CDR3 nucleotide sequence: TGCAGCGTTGCCCTGACTAGCGGGGCGCGGGATACGCAGTATTTT.

This clonotype came up a few times. The chain recombines TRBV6-5 with TRBJ1-2; unclear D gene. Germline values: CDR1 MNHEY, CDR2 SVGAGI. Trimming left V 2 bases short and J 4 bases short, with 8 bases between. The CDR3 loop spans 13 amino acids. The CDR3 is CASSYGVFYGYTF. CDR3 nucleotide sequence: TGTGCCAGCAGTTACGGGGTTTTCTATGGCTACACCTTC.

This clonotype was picked up a small number of times. V gene TRBV20-1 combines with J gene TRBJ2-1; D is ambiguous. Trimming pared 2 bases from V and 1 base from J, leaving 9 bases between. The CDR3 is made up of 14 amino acids. CDR1 and CDR2 (germline): DFQATT, SNEGSKA (reference sequence). The CDR3 sequence is CSARRDQSYNEQFF. The DNA for the CDR3 is TGCAGTGCTAGAAGGGATCAATCCTACAATGAGCAGTTCTTC.

This clonotype has more than one count but fewer than ten. The genes are TRBV12-3 or TRBV12-4 and TRBJ1-5; D is ambiguous. This CDR3 spans 14 amino acids. V lost 3 bases to trimming and J lost 7 bases, with 13 bases between them. In DNA, the CDR3 is TGTGCCAGCAGTTTTACCCTCAAAAGCCAGCCCCAGCATTTT. Its protein product is CASSFTLKSQPQHF.

A few counts support this clonotype. This chain joins TRBV3-1 and TRBJ1-6; D unresolved. The V and J ends lost 2 bases and 6 bases respectively, with 5 bases between them. CDR1 LGHDT and CDR2 YNNKEL come from the germline V gene (reference sequence). The CDR3 runs to 13 residues. The CDR3 protein is CASSQNSNSPLHF. CDR3 bases: TGTGCCAGCAGCCAAAACAGTAATTCACCCCTCCACTTT.

Concerning this clonotype itself: The junction does not match germline at one end; this may be a read error. J is TRBJ2-2 and V is TRBV15, with D perhaps matching TRBD1 or TRBD2 (5 bases each). The CDR3 is 12 residues long. Per germline, CDR1 LNHNV and CDR2 YYDKDF (reference sequence). The CDR3 here is CASRDLTGVLFF. The CDR3 nucleotides read TGTGCCTCGAGGGACCTAACCGGGGTGCTGTTTTTT.

Comments on this clonotype: The CDR3 does not end in the conserved phenylalanine or tryptophan, so this is likely a read error. This chain connects TRBV5-1 to TRBJ2-7; TRBD1 agrees at 12 bases. V gave up 0 bases and J gave up 5 bases; unmatched junction bases: 3. The CDR3 is made up of 15 amino acids. Germline-derived CDR1 and CDR2 are SGHRS and YFSETQ. The CDR3 here is CASSLEGTGGHEQYC. The CDR3 DNA reads as TGCGCCAGCAGCTTGGAGGGGACAGGGGGCCACGAGCAGTACTGC.

This clonotype has a handful of counts. The rearrangement uses TRBV12-3 or TRBV12-4 and TRBJ1-2, with TRBD1 identical over 8 bases. The J segment lost 7 bases and the V segment lost 6 bases, leaving 4 bases of the junction unmatched. CDR3 length equals 12 residues. The CDR3 region has the DNA TGTGCCAGCAGGACAGGGGTGCGTGGCTACACCTTC. The encoded protein is CASRTGVRGYTF.

The chain recombines TRBV12-3 or TRBV12-4 with TRBJ2-7; D possibly corresponds to TRBD1 (6 bases). The CDR3 extends over 14 amino acids. Trimming took off 2 bases at V and 3 bases at J, with 11 bases between the two ends. CDR3 DNA sequence: TGTGCCAGCAGTTTATACAGGGAGAACTACGAGCAGTACTTC. Protein product: CASSLYRENYEQYF.

This clonotype has more than one count but fewer than ten. The chain is built from TRBV7-6 and TRBJ2-5; no reliable D call. The CDR3 runs 12 residues. Germline CDR1 is SGHVS and CDR2 is FNYEAQ. V lost 3 bases and J 2 bases, leaving 4 bases between the germline ends. DNA for the CDR3: TGTGCCAGCAGCTTTCAGCAAGAGACCCAGTACTTC. Amino acid sequence: CASSFQQETQYF.

This clonotype was seen a few times. The chain employs TRBV6-2 or TRBV6-3 and TRBJ1-2; D is unclear. The CDR3 consists of 13 residues. V gave up 2 bases and J gave up 2 bases, with 6 bases separating them. Germline values: CDR1 MNHEY, CDR2 SVGEGT. CDR3 in amino acids: CASSYAENYGYTF. CDR3 DNA: TGTGCCAGCAGTTACGCGGAGAACTATGGCTACACCTTC.

The rearrangement joins TRBV12-3 or TRBV12-4 to TRBJ2-7; D possibly corresponds to TRBD1 (6 bases). CDR3 length equals 16 residues. V was shortened by 6 bases and J by 0 bases, with 18 bases between the two germline ends. The CDR3 sequence is CASSPVWTENSYEQYF. DNA of the CDR3: TGTGCCAGCAGCCCCGTATGGACAGAAAACTCCTACGAGCAGTACTTC.

The V call is TRBV11-2, the J call TRBJ2-7; D is unclear. There are 12 residues in the CDR3. V lost 5 bases and J lost 2, with 7 bases in between. Germline V gives CDR1 SGHAT, CDR2 FQNNGV. The CDR3 DNA sequence: TGTGCCAGCAGCCCCCTTGCCTACGAGCAGTACTTC. It translates to CASSPLAYEQYF.

This clonotype was detected only a few times. The chain's CDR3 is CASSPSDGTGSYEQYF. In nucleotides, the CDR3 is TGCGCCAGCAGCCCGTCTGACGGGACAGGGTCCTACGAGCAGTACTTC. The rearrangement uses TRBV5-1 and TRBJ2-7; 9 bases are a match to TRBD1. Per the germline V gene, CDR1 is SGHRS and CDR2 is YFSETQ. The CDR3 has 16 residues. V lost 4 bases to trimming and J lost 1 base; unmatched junction nucleotides: 9. The variable domain in full, with the rest retrieved from reference TRBV5-1 and TRBJ2-7, is KAGVTQTPRYLIKTRGQQVTLSCSPISGHRSVSWYQQTPGQGLQFLFEYFSETQRNKGNFPGRFSGRQFSNSRSEMNVSTLELGDSALYLCASSPSDGTGSYEQYFGPGTRLTVT.

This clonotype was seen a handful of times. The V call is TRBV29-1, the J call TRBJ2-6; tentatively, D is TRBD1 (6 bases). Between the trimmed V and J ends, which lost 5 bases and 1 base, there was a span of 9 bases. CDR1 is SQVTM and CDR2 is ANQGSEA in the germline V gene. CDR3 length equals 14 residues. CDR3 loop: CSVLQGSGANVLTF. CDR3 DNA: TGCAGCGTTTTACAGGGATCTGGGGCCAACGTCCTGACTTTC.

A remark on this clonotype: A much larger clone differs from this one at a single base, so this may be a read error. V is TRBV10-3 and J is TRBJ2-1; 7 bases are shared with TRBD1. This CDR3 contains 15 residues. The germline gives CDR1 ENHRY, CDR2 SYGVKD. The CDR3 sequence: CAISDGTATYNEQVF. The CDR3 bases are TGTGCCATCAGTGATGGGACAGCGACCTACAATGAGCAGGTCTTC.

The chain is built from TRBV20-1 and TRBJ2-5; 11 nucleotides align to TRBD1. With V trimmed by 2 bases and J by 3 bases, 5 bases remained unmatched. The CDR3 totals 15 residues. Germline CDR1 DFQATT, CDR2 SNEGSKA (reference sequence). The DNA for the CDR3 is TGCAGTGCTAGAAGGGACAGGGGGATAGAAGAGACCCAGTACTTC. The encoded protein is CSARRDRGIEETQYF.

V and J are TRBV10-1 and TRBJ2-7; no reliable D call. This CDR3 has 13 residues. V lost 1 base to trimming and J lost 6 bases, with 10 bases between them. CDR1 is WNHNN, CDR2 SYGVQD, per germline (reference sequence). The CDR3 protein is CASSELYASEQYF. The CDR3 DNA follows: TGCGCCAGCAGTGAGTTATACGCCAGCGAGCAGTACTTC.

This clonotype has a single count. V and J are TRBV10-3 and TRBJ2-7; 9 bases map to TRBD1. V lost 11 bases to trimming and J lost 5 bases; unmatched junction nucleotides: 13. Germline V CDR1 and CDR2: ENHRY, SYGVKD. CDR3 length: 14 amino acids. CDR3 region: CALERTGEGDEQYF. The CDR3 DNA reads TGTGCCCTCGAAAGGACAGGGGAGGGGGACGAGCAGTACTTC.

The gene calls are TRBV7-2 and TRBJ2-7; no clear D. The CDR3 extends over 14 amino acids. Germline assignment: CDR1 SGHTA and CDR2 FQGNSA. V was shortened by 6 bases and J by 0 bases, with 12 bases between the two germline ends. In DNA form, the CDR3 reads TGTGCCAGCAGTCAAAACTCGGGCTCCTACGAGCAGTACTTC. Its protein product is CASSQNSGSYEQYF.

This clonotype was counted between two and nine times. J is TRBJ2-3 and V is TRBV24-1, with D possibly TRBD1 on 6 matching bases. This CDR3 contains 13 residues. V lost 4 bases to trimming and J lost 11 bases, with 15 bases between them. Germline CDR1 is KGHDR and CDR2 is SFDVKD. CDR3 residues: CATSESTGLLQYF. Here the CDR3 DNA reads TGTGCCACCAGTGAGTCGACAGGTCTCTTGCAGTATTTT.

This clonotype was detected only a few times. The V gene is TRBV5-6, the J gene TRBJ2-7, with 8 bases matching TRBD1. This CDR3 comprises 16 residues. Germline CDR1 and CDR2: SGHDT and YYEEEE. V was clipped by 3 bases and J by 3 bases; unmatched bases: 11. CDR3 in amino acids: CASSSPGQGGNYEQYF. The CDR3 region has the DNA TGTGCCAGCAGCTCACCTGGACAGGGAGGAAACTACGAGCAGTACTTC.

In this sample, this clonotype turned up once. Germline is not matched at one junction end, which may reflect a read error. V gene TRBV7-9 combines with J gene TRBJ1-2; D might be TRBD1 (5 bases). The germline CDR1 and CDR2 sequences are SEHNR and FQNEAQ (reference sequence). This CDR3 is built from 15 residues. CDR3 sequence: CANSARDRGEYGYTF. The CDR3 DNA is TGTGCCAACAGCGCGCGGGACCGGGGGGAATATGGCTACACCTTC. Using reference TRBV7-9 and TRBJ1-2 for the parts outside the CDR3, the full variable domain is DTGVSQNPRHKITKRGQNVTFRCDPISEHNRLYWYRQTLGQGPEFLTYFQNEAQLEKSRLLSDRFSAERPKGSFSTLEIQRTEQGDSAMYLCANSARDRGEYGYTFGSGTRLTVV.

This clonotype has just a few counts. This chain uses TRBV7-9 with TRBJ2-5; 9 bases agree with TRBD1. The CDR3 covers 15 residues. In germline, CDR1 is SEHNR, CDR2 FQNEAQ (reference sequence). V lost 5 bases and J lost 4; bases outside the gene matches: 8. CDR3 residues: CASSTGTGLRETQYF. The CDR3 coding sequence is TGTGCCAGCAGCACAGGGACAGGGCTAAGAGAGACCCAGTACTTC.

V is TRBV20-1 and J is TRBJ1-1; D gene unclear. Germline CDR1 is DFQATT and CDR2 is SNEGSKA (reference sequence). V lost 0 bases, J lost 7 bases, and 9 bases lay in between. The CDR3 loop spans 12 amino acids. The CDR3 region has the DNA TGCAGTGCTAGAGAAAGGCCGGGTGAAGCTTTCTTT. It translates to CSARERPGEAFF.

J is TRBJ1-4 and V is TRBV3-1; D may be TRBD1 (5 bases). Trimming removed 2 bases at V and 8 bases at J, with 12 bases between. The germline V gene has CDR1 LGHDT and CDR2 YNNKEL (reference sequence). This CDR3 is 14 amino acids long. The CDR3 nucleotides are TGTGCCAGCAGCCAAATTACCACAGGCGAAAAACTGTTTTTT. Translated, it gives CASSQITTGEKLFF.

This clonotype was seen many times. The V and J genes are TRBV12-3 or TRBV12-4 and TRBJ2-1; D possibly corresponds to TRBD2 (6 bases). The CDR3 covers 15 residues. V lost 3 bases and J lost 0, with 9 bases in between. CDR3 bases: TGTGCCAGCAGTTTTGGGGGGAGCTCCTACAATGAGCAGTTCTTC. Encoded protein: CASSFGGSSYNEQFF.